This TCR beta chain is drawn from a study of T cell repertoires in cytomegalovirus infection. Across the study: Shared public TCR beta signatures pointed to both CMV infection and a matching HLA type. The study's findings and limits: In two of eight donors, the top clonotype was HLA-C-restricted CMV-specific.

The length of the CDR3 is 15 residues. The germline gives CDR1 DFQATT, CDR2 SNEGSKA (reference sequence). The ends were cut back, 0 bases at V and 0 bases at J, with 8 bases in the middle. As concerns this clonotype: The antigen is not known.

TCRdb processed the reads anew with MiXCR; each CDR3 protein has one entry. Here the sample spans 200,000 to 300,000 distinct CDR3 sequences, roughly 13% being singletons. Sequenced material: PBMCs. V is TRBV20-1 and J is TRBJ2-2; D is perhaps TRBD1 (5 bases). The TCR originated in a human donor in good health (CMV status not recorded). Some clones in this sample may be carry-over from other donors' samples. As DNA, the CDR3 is TGCAGTGCTAGAGAAGGACACGCGAACACCGGGGAGCTGTTTTTT. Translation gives CSAREGHANTGELFF.